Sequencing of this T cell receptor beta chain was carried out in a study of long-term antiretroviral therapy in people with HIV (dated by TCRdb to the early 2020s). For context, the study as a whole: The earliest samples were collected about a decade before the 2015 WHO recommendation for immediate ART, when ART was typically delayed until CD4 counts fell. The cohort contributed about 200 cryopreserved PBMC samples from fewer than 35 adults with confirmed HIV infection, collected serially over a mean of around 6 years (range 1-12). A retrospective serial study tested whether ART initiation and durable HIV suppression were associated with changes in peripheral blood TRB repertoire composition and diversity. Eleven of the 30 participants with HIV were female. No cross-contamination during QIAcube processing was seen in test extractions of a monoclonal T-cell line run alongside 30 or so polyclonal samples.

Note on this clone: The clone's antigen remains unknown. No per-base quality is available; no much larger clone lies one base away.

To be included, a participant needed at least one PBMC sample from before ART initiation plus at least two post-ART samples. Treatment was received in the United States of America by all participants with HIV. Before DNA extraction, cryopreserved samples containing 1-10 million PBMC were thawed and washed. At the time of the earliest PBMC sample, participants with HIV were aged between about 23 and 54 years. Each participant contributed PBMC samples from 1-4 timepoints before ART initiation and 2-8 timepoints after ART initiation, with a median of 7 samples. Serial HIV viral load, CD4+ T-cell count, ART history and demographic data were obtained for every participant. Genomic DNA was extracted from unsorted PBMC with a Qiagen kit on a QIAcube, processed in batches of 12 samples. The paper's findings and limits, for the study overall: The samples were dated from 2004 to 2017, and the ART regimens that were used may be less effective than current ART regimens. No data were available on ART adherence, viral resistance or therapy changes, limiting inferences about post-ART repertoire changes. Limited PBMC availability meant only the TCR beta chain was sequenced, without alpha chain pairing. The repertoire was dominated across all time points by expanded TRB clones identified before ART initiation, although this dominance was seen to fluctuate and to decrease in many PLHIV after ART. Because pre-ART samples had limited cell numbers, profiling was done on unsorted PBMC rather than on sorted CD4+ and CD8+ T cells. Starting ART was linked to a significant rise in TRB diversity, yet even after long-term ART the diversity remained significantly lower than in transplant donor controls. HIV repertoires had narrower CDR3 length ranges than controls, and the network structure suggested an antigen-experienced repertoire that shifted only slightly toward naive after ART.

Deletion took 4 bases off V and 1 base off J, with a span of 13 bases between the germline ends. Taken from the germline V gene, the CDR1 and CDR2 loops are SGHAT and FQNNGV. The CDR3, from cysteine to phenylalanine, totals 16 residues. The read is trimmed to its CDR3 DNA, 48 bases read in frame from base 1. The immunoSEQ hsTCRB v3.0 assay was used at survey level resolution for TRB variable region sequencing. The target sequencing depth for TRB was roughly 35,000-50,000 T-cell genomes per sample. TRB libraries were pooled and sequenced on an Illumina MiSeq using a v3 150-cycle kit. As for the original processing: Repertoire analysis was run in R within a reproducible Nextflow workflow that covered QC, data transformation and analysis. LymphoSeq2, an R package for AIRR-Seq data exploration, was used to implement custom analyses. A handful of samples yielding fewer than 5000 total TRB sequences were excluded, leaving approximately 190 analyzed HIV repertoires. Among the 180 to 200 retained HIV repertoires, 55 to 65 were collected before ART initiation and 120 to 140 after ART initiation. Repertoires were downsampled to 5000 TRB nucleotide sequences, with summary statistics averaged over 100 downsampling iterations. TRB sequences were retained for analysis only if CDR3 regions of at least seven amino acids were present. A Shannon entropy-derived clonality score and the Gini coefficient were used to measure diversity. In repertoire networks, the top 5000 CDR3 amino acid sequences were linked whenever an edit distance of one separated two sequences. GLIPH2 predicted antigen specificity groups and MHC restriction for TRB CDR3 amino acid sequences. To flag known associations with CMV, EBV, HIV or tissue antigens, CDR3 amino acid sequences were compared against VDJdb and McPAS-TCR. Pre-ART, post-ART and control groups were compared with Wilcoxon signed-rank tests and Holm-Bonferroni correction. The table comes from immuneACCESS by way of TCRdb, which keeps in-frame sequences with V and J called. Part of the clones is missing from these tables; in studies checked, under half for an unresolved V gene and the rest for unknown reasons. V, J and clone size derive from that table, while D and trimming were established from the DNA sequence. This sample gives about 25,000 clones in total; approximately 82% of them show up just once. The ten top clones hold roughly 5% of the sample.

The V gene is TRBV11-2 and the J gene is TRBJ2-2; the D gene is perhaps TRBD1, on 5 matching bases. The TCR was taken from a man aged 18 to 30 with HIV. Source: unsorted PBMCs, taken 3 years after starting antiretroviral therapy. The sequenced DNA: TGTGCCAGCAGCTCGTCTGGCAGGGAGAACACCGGGGAGCTGTTTTTT. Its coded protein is CASSSSGRENTGELFF.